The sequence of this TCR beta chain was determined in a study of T-cell reconstitution after alpha-beta-depleted transplantation in children (dated by TCRdb to 2016 to 2017). With respect to the entire study: The study quantitatively tracked T-cell immune reconstitution after TCRalphabeta/CD19-depleted allogeneic hematopoietic cell transplantation in children using TCR repertoire profiling.

Relative to germline, V is missing 3 bases and J is missing 5 bases, with 13 bases of the junction outside any gene match. Measured from the cysteine to the phenylalanine, the CDR3 is 16 residues long. Kept here is only the CDR3 DNA, which spans 48 bases and is read in frame from base 1. The library was prepared using PCR. Sequencing relied on an Illumina HiSeq 2500. Molecular barcoding was employed in the preparation of TCR libraries, with unique molecular identifiers being used to normalize TCRbeta repertoire quantification. TCRdb reprocessed the public reads (quality trimming at Q25 with fastp, clone calling with MiXCR) and kept in-frame beta chains. Records with the same CDR3 protein are collapsed into one entry carrying the most frequent genes and DNA. The sample table shows more than 150,000 distinct CDR3 sequences, and roughly 15% are seen once. The ten top clones hold roughly an eighth of the sample.

This clonotype turned up a few times. The target of this receptor is not known. No base quality information exists; no much larger clone differs at one position. The chain joins TRBV12-3 or TRBV12-4 to TRBJ2-7, with TRBD1 matching 7 junction bases. This TCR was sampled from a human donor who donated a stem cell graft to a child with acute lymphoblastic leukemia. The specimen was PBMCs from the stem cell graft donor, collected from the stem cell graft. The CDR3 reads as follows: CASSLASIGQENEQYF. The nucleotides read TGTGCCAGCAGTTTGGCGAGTATTGGACAGGAAAACGAGCAGTACTTC.